A single sample gave rise to the 23 T cell receptor beta chains below, sequenced in a study of blood T cell repertoires in COVID-19 (TCRdb year 2020). The library came from the immunoSEQ multiplex PCR assay. TCRdb mirrors the immuneACCESS table, restricted to in-frame sequences. Some clones are absent from its copies; in checked studies, under half trace to an unresolved V gene, and the reason for the others is unknown. The sample table holds about 480,000 clones, of which roughly 89% were seen once. The ten most abundant clones make up about 0.91% of the sample. Sequencing was carried out using peripheral blood. The source is a man aged 18 to 29 with COVID-19, enrolled during active disease.

This chain joins TRBV10-3 and TRBJ1-3; D is undetermined. CDR1 and CDR2 (germline): ENHRY, SYGVKD. The CDR3 covers 13 residues. Trimming left V 10 bases short and J 2 bases short, with 12 bases between. The DNA of the CDR3 is TGTGCCAGCCAAAGCGGACCTGGAAACACCATATATTTT. Protein: CASQSGPGNTIYF.

This clone was detected only once. The V gene is TRBV5-5, the J gene TRBJ1-5, with D tentatively TRBD1 (5 bases). V was cut by 0 bases and J by 5 bases, with 15 bases left in between. CDR1 and CDR2 from the germline V gene are SGHKS and YYEKEE (reference sequence). This CDR3 is 16 amino acids long. The CDR3 sequence is CASSLGTGPFDQPQHF. As DNA, the CDR3 is TGTGCCAGCAGCTTGGGTACAGGCCCTTTCGATCAGCCCCAGCATTTT.

The V gene is TRBV6-1, the J gene TRBJ1-2, with TRBD1 identical over 7 bases. The CDR3 totals 15 residues. The J segment lost 2 bases and the V segment lost 3 bases, leaving 6 bases of the junction unmatched. In germline, CDR1 is MNHNS, CDR2 SASEGT. CDR3 bases: TGTGCCAGCAGTGAGGACCTGACAGGGAACTATGGCTACACCTTC. The encoded protein is CASSEDLTGNYGYTF.

V gene TRBV10-3 combines with J gene TRBJ1-2, with 9 bases aligning to TRBD1. Germline V CDR1 and CDR2: ENHRY, SYGVKD. Trimming at V came to 2 bases and at J to 6 bases, leaving 7 bases not matched to a gene. The length of the CDR3 is 15 residues. The DNA for the CDR3 is TGTGCCATCAGTGAGGGGACAGGGATAGGTGATGGCTACACCTTC. Protein sequence: CAISEGTGIGDGYTF.

The chain recombines TRBV18 with TRBJ2-2; 9 nucleotides match TRBD2. This CDR3 spans 17 amino acids. From germline, CDR1 is KGHSH and CDR2 LQKENI. After removal of 3 bases from V and 4 bases from J, the junction contained 9 bases not matched to a gene. CDR3 nucleotides: TGTGCCAGCTCACCCCGGCAAGCGGGAGGAGGCACCGGGGAGCTGTTTTTT. Protein sequence: CASSPRQAGGGTGELFF.

The chain has TRBV13 and TRBJ2-7; possibly TRBD1 for D (6 bases). The length of the CDR3 is 14 residues. The V end lost 5 bases, the J end lost 1 base, and 12 bases lay between the germline ends. Germline V gives CDR1 PRHDT, CDR2 FYEKMQ (reference sequence). The chain's CDR3 is CASSPKTGSYEQYF. DNA for the CDR3: TGTGCCAGCAGCCCGAAGACAGGATCCTACGAGCAGTACTTC. The complete variable domain, with remaining parts taken from reference TRBV13 and TRBJ2-7, reads AAGVIQSPRHLIKEKRETATLKCYPIPRHDTVYWYQQGPGQDPQFLISFYEKMQSDKGSIPDRFSAQQFSDYHSELNMSSLELGDSALYFCASSPKTGSYEQYFGPGTRLTVT.

The chain is built from TRBV19 and TRBJ2-7, with unresolved D. The germline V gene has CDR1 LNHDA and CDR2 SQIVND (reference sequence). V dropped 5 bases and J dropped 2 bases, with 13 bases sitting between them. This CDR3 has 14 amino acids. CDR3 amino acids: CASSVGQFTYEQYF. The CDR3 nucleotides read TGTGCCAGTAGTGTTGGGCAGTTCACCTACGAGCAGTACTTC. Full variable domain (outside the CDR3, taken from reference TRBV19 and TRBJ2-7): DGGITQSPKYLFRKEGQNVTLSCEQNLNHDAMYWYRQDPGQGLRLIYYSQIVNDFQKGDIAEGYSVSREKKESFPLTVTSAQKNPTAFYLCASSVGQFTYEQYFGPGTRLTVT.

The chain joins TRBV5-1 to TRBJ2-2; 10 nucleotides line up with TRBD2. Germline V gives CDR1 SGHRS, CDR2 YFSETQ. This CDR3 comprises 16 residues. With 1 base clipped from V and 6 bases from J, the junction kept 6 bases outside the gene matches. The DNA for the CDR3 is TGCGCCAGCAGCTTGTCAGTAGCGGGGGGTTCCGGGGAGCTGTTTTTT. Protein: CASSLSVAGGSGELFF.

The rearrangement uses TRBV27 and TRBJ1-5; maybe TRBD1 (6 bases). The CDR3 is made up of 18 amino acids. V dropped 5 bases and J dropped 2 bases, with 22 bases sitting between them. Germline V gene sequence: CDR1 MNHEY, CDR2 SMNVEV (reference sequence). Written as DNA, the CDR3 is TGTGCCAGCAGTCTCTACGGGACACCCGGACCTGGCAATCAGCCCCAGCATTTT. Translation gives CASSLYGTPGPGNQPQHF.

The chain carries TRBV7-8 and TRBJ2-5; D is perhaps TRBD2 (6 bases). Germline V gene sequence: CDR1 SGHVS, CDR2 FQNEAQ. V dropped 4 bases and J dropped 7 bases, with 10 bases sitting between them. CDR3 length: 12 amino acids. CDR3 loop: CASSSRAGTQYF. Written as DNA, the CDR3 is TGTGCCAGCAGCTCCAGAGCGGGGACCCAGTACTTC. The full variable domain, with the rest looked up from reference TRBV7-8 and TRBJ2-5, is GAGVSQSPRYKVAKRGQDVALRCDPISGHVSLFWYQQALGQGPEFLTYFQNEAQLDKSGLPSDRFFAERPEGSVSTLKIQRTQQEDSAVYLCASSSRAGTQYFGPGTRLLVL.

This chain joins TRBV11-2 and TRBJ1-2; D remains ambiguous. Germline lookup yields CDR1 SGHAT and CDR2 FQNNGV. This CDR3 has 13 amino acids. The V gene lost 3 bases and the J gene lost 6 bases, with 11 bases spanning the gap. This chain's CDR3 is CASSFGLKNGYTF. The CDR3 DNA is TGTGCCAGCAGCTTCGGGTTGAAAAATGGCTACACCTTC.

This rearrangement joins TRBV20-1 to TRBJ2-3; 8 bases match TRBD1. The V gene end was trimmed by 3 bases and the J gene end by 1 base; junction bases not matched to a gene: 6. Germline-derived CDR1 and CDR2 are DFQATT and SNEGSKA (reference sequence). The CDR3 loop spans 15 amino acids. The CDR3 DNA follows: TGCAGTGCTAGTGATCCGGGACAGGGCACAGATACGCAGTATTTT. Encoded protein: CSASDPGQGTDTQYF.

The chain recombines TRBV7-9 with TRBJ2-7, with TRBD1 matching over 9 bases. The CDR3 spans 18 residues. CDR1 is SEHNR and CDR2 is FQNEAQ in the germline V gene (reference sequence). V lost 4 bases, J lost 0 bases, and 13 bases stayed unmatched. This chain's CDR3 is CASSSTKYRGPVSYEQYF. The CDR3 DNA is TGTGCCAGCAGCTCGACGAAATACAGGGGGCCAGTCTCCTACGAGCAGTACTTC. Supplemented by reference TRBV7-9 and TRBJ2-7, the full variable domain reads DTGVSQNPRHKITKRGQNVTFRCDPISEHNRLYWYRQTLGQGPEFLTYFQNEAQLEKSRLLSDRFSAERPKGSFSTLEIQRTEQGDSAMYLCASSSTKYRGPVSYEQYFGPGTRLTVT.

The V and J genes are TRBV30 and TRBJ1-5, with TRBD1 matching over 8 bases. Trimming at V came to 2 bases and at J to 4 bases, leaving 7 bases not matched to a gene. CDR3 length equals 15 residues. From germline, CDR1 is GTSNPN and CDR2 SVGIG (reference sequence). CDR3 sequence reads: CAWSFDRGGNQPQHF. CDR3 coding DNA: TGTGCCTGGAGTTTCGACAGGGGTGGAAATCAGCCCCAGCATTTT.

The chain has TRBV6-2 or TRBV6-3 and TRBJ2-3, with a weak D call TRBD1 (6 bases). From germline, CDR1 is MNHEY and CDR2 SVGEGT. Between the trimmed V and J ends, which lost 4 bases and 9 bases, there was a span of 11 bases. This CDR3 comprises 12 residues. CDR3 in amino acids: CASSSRQGTQYF. DNA of the CDR3: TGTGCCAGCAGTTCGAGGCAGGGGACGCAGTATTTT.

This rearrangement joins TRBV29-1 to TRBJ2-1, with TRBD2 matching over 11 bases. CDR3 size: 13 residues. Germline V gives CDR1 SQVTM, CDR2 ANQGSEA. V shed 5 bases, J shed 9 bases, and the junction held 6 bases outside the gene matches. The CDR3 region is CSVQLAGVFEQFF. CDR3 nucleotides: TGCAGCGTTCAACTAGCGGGAGTTTTTGAGCAGTTCTTC.

This chain links TRBV14 with TRBJ1-2, with TRBD1 as a possible D gene (6 bases). From germline, CDR1 is SGHDN and CDR2 FVKESK. The V end was cut by 1 base, the J end by 4 bases, with 13 bases between. The CDR3 runs 15 residues. The CDR3 region has the DNA TGTGCCAGCAGCCAAGTACCGGGACATTCCTATGGCTACACCTTC. Protein sequence: CASSQVPGHSYGYTF.

The chain joins TRBV2 to TRBJ1-5; possible D gene TRBD1, 6 bases. The CDR3 totals 16 residues. Trimming cost V 5 bases and J 0 bases, with 14 bases left between them. From germline, CDR1 is SNHLY and CDR2 FYNNEI. CDR3 loop: CASSLPTDSSNQPQHF. The CDR3 bases are TGTGCCAGCAGTCTACCGACGGACAGTAGCAATCAGCCCCAGCATTTT.

This rearrangement joins TRBV6-5 to TRBJ2-7, with a possible D match to TRBD2 (6 bases). The length of the CDR3 is 12 residues. V lost 6 bases and J lost 6, with 12 bases in between. Germline V gives CDR1 MNHEY, CDR2 SVGAGI. For the CDR3, the DNA is TGTGCCAGCAGCAACTACGGGGGCGAGCAGTACTTC. Translating gives CASSNYGGEQYF.

The chain combines TRBV12-3 or TRBV12-4 with TRBJ2-2; D unresolved. Trimming took 7 bases from V and 3 from J, leaving 6 bases between them. The CDR3 sequence is 12 residues long. CDR3 sequence reads: CASKEDTGELFF. The DNA for the CDR3 is TGTGCCAGCAAAGAGGACACCGGGGAGCTGTTTTTT.

This clone showed up just a few times. The rearrangement uses TRBV4-1 and TRBJ2-5; TRBD2 matches at 10 bases. The CDR3 is 17 amino acids. Germline V gene sequence: CDR1 MGHRA, CDR2 YSYEKL. The trim removed 0 bases at V and 3 bases at J, leaving 7 bases unmatched. CDR3 coding DNA: TGCGCCAGCAGCCAAGATGGAGCGGGAGGGCTGGAAGAGACCCAGTACTTC. Its translation is CASSQDGAGGLEETQYF.

The V gene is TRBV10-3, the J gene TRBJ2-7, with D perhaps matching TRBD1 (5 bases). Deletions cut 0 bases from V and 2 bases from J, with 11 bases between. CDR1 and CDR2 from the germline V gene are ENHRY and SYGVKD. The CDR3 sequence is 15 residues long. This CDR3 is CAISESKGPPYEQYF. CDR3 DNA: TGTGCCATCAGTGAGTCGAAGGGGCCGCCCTACGAGCAGTACTTC.

The CDR3 DNA follows: TGTGCCAGTAGTATATGGTCCCCTCCGGAGGAAAAACTGTTTTTT. Translated, it gives CASSIWSPPEEKLFF. This chain links TRBV19 with TRBJ1-4, with D unclear. Germline CDR1 is LNHDA and CDR2 is SQIVND (reference sequence). With 2 bases removed from V and 8 bases from J, the gap between germline ends came to 15 bases. CDR3 length equals 15 residues.